The 26 T cell receptor beta chains in this list originate from one sample, sequenced in a study of T cell repertoires in cytomegalovirus infection. A single record per CDR3 protein comes from TCRdb applying MiXCR to the reads. The sample carries 900,000 to 950,000 distinct CDR3 sequences, around 32% recorded once. Their antigens are not known. Sequences were derived from cultured CD8+ T cells from PBMCs, sampled from culture after CMV antigen stimulation. The source is a human donor in good health (CMV status not recorded). Some clones in this sample may be carry-over from other donors' samples.

The sample holds one count of this clonotype. The chain uses TRBV18 and TRBJ2-7; TRBD1 agrees at 8 bases. CDR1 is KGHSH and CDR2 is LQKENI in the germline V gene. The V segment lost 0 bases and the J segment 3 bases; nucleotides outside the gene matches: 4. The CDR3 is 15 residues long. The chain's CDR3 is CASSPPDRAYYEQYF. The CDR3 nucleotides read TGTGCCAGCTCACCACCGGACAGGGCCTACTACGAGCAGTACTTC.

This clonotype was seen at least ten times. The V and J genes are TRBV6-2 or TRBV6-3 and TRBJ2-1; 7 bases agree with TRBD1. Looked up from germline, CDR1 is MNHEY and CDR2 is SVGEGT. V lost 0 bases to trimming and J lost 5 bases; unmatched junction nucleotides: 4. This CDR3 region has 15 residues. The CDR3 nucleotides are TGTGCCAGCAGTTACTCGGGACAGTCGGACAATGAGCAGTTCTTC. This encodes CASSYSGQSDNEQFF.

The table lists this clonotype with many counts. The chain employs TRBV7-8 and TRBJ2-5; D not resolved. The CDR3 consists of 18 residues. Germline-derived CDR1 and CDR2 are SGHVS and FQNEAQ. V dropped 3 bases and J dropped 0 bases, with 20 bases sitting between them. For the CDR3, the DNA is TGTGCCAGCAGCTTCCTGATAGAGACATCCGATTACCAAGAGACCCAGTACTTC. Residues: CASSFLIETSDYQETQYF.

This clonotype was recorded a few times. The chain joins TRBV4-2 to TRBJ2-7; 13 nucleotides align to TRBD2. Germline lookup yields CDR1 LGHNA and CDR2 YNFKEQ. V lost 4 bases and J lost 2; bases outside the gene matches: 8. The CDR3 length is 17 residues. The CDR3 DNA reads as TGTGCCAGCAGCCCAGGTCCCACTAGCGGGGGGGCCTACGAGCAGTACTTC. Encoded protein: CASSPGPTSGGAYEQYF.

J is TRBJ2-3 and V is TRBV28; tentative D call: TRBD1 (5 bases). The CDR3 runs to 16 residues. The germline V gene has CDR1 MDHEN and CDR2 SYDVKM. V was pared by 2 bases and J by 7 bases, with 19 bases between. The CDR3 protein is CASSLAAEQGKNTQYF. For the CDR3, the DNA is TGTGCCAGCAGTTTAGCGGCCGAGCAGGGTAAAAATACGCAGTATTTT.

Ten or more counts support this clonotype. The V gene is TRBV7-2, the J gene TRBJ2-7; D unclear. Trimming left V 0 bases short and J 4 bases short, with 7 bases between. Germline CDR1 is SGHTA and CDR2 is FQGNSA. The CDR3 runs to 13 residues. The CDR3 bases are TGTGCCAGCAGCTTAGCGTCAACATACGAGCAGTACGTC. Its protein product is CASSLASTYEQYV.

The chain uses TRBV3-1 and TRBJ2-1, with TRBD2 matching 8 bases. This CDR3 has 14 amino acids. V lost 2 bases to trimming and J lost 7 bases; unmatched junction nucleotides: 4. The germline V gene has CDR1 LGHDT and CDR2 YNNKEL (reference sequence). CDR3 sequence (DNA): TGTGCCAGCAGCCAACCCGGGGGGGGGAATGAGCAGTTCTTC. Translating gives CASSQPGGGNEQFF.

The J gene is TRBJ2-1, the V gene TRBV28; unclear D gene. Trimming pared 6 bases from V and 9 bases from J, leaving 24 bases between. The CDR3 is 16 residues long. The germline V gene has CDR1 MDHEN and CDR2 SYDVKM. The CDR3: CASSPKRRVPLSEQFF. DNA of the CDR3: TGTGCCAGCAGCCCCAAGCGAAGGGTCCCCTTGAGTGAGCAGTTCTTC.

This clonotype was counted only a few times. This rearrangement joins TRBV19 to TRBJ2-1; maybe TRBD1 (6 bases). Germline values: CDR1 LNHDA, CDR2 SQIVND (reference sequence). This CDR3 is 15 amino acids long. V was pared by 3 bases and J by 4 bases, with 13 bases between. Here the CDR3 DNA reads TGTGCCAGTAGTATGCAAGGGGGAAGTTACAATGAGCAGTTCTTC. It yields the protein CASSMQGGSYNEQFF.

This clonotype was picked up a small number of times. V usage is TRBV6-6 and J usage is TRBJ2-3; possible D gene TRBD2, 5 bases. CDR1 is MNHNY, CDR2 SVGAGI, per germline (reference sequence). CDR3 length equals 18 residues. V dropped 7 bases and J dropped 7 bases, with 30 bases sitting between them. CDR3 protein: CASMALDGKGPSQNTQYF. Here the CDR3 DNA reads TGTGCCAGCATGGCCCTTGACGGGAAAGGCCCTTCACAGAATACGCAGTATTTT.

The rearrangement uses TRBV15 and TRBJ2-3, with D perhaps TRBD1 (6 bases). Germline V gene data show CDR1 as LNHNV and CDR2 as YYDKDF (reference sequence). The CDR3 has 16 residues. Trimming cost V 0 bases and J 2 bases, with 12 bases left between them. CDR3 region: CATSRDEQGPTDTQYF. The DNA for the CDR3 is TGTGCCACCAGCAGAGATGAACAGGGACCCACAGATACGCAGTATTTT.

The V call is TRBV11-2, the J call TRBJ1-1; no reliable D call. The germline V gene has CDR1 SGHAT and CDR2 FQNNGV. The CDR3 has 12 amino acids. Trimming removed 10 bases at V and 1 base at J, with 10 bases between. The CDR3 DNA follows: TGTGCCACGGGGATTTCGAACACTGAAGCTTTCTTT. Translation: CATGISNTEAFF.

For this clonotype: This may be a read error: a much more frequent sequence differs by one nucleotide. Here the CDR3 omits its conserved ending phenylalanine or tryptophan, so a read error is the likely source. The rearrangement uses TRBV7-2 and TRBJ2-5, with D maybe TRBD2 (5 bases). Germline V gene data show CDR1 as SGHTA and CDR2 as FQGNSA. The CDR3 is 16 residues long. Between the trimmed V and J ends, which lost 1 base and 0 bases, there was a span of 12 bases. CDR3 in DNA: TGTGCCAGCAGCTTAGAACCTAGCTCTTACCAAGAGACCCAGTACTCC. As protein: CASSLEPSSYQETQYS.

This clonotype has only a few counts. The chain recombines TRBV19 with TRBJ2-1; D is undetermined. Trimming cost V 2 bases and J 5 bases, with 7 bases left between them. Germline lookup yields CDR1 LNHDA and CDR2 SQIVND (reference sequence). This CDR3 is 13 amino acids long. Written as DNA, the CDR3 is TGTGCCAGTAGTATACACTACAACAATGAGCAGTTCTTC. Residues: CASSIHYNNEQFF.

The chain is built from TRBV14 and TRBJ1-2; D is undetermined. The V end was cut by 1 base, the J end by 4 bases, with 7 bases between. The germline V gene has CDR1 SGHDN and CDR2 FVKESK. This CDR3 has 13 amino acids. CDR3 bases: TGTGCCAGCAGCCAAGGACTGCTCTATGGCTACACCTTC. Its translation: CASSQGLLYGYTF.

This clonotype was seen a handful of times. The CDR3 spells CASSHGTGVDSPLHF. CDR3 nucleotide sequence: TGCGCCAGCAGCCACGGAACAGGGGTGGACTCACCCCTCCACTTT. V usage is TRBV5-1 and J usage is TRBJ1-6, with 7 positions matching TRBD1. With V trimmed by 4 bases and J by 10 bases, 11 bases remained unmatched. CDR1 is SGHRS, CDR2 YFSETQ, per germline. CDR3 length: 15 residues.

This clonotype was observed at least ten times. This rearrangement joins TRBV12-3 or TRBV12-4 to TRBJ2-3; D unclear. V dropped 4 bases and J dropped 6 bases, with 5 bases sitting between them. The CDR3 contains 11 residues. CDR3 residues: CASSSADTQYF. In DNA, the CDR3 is TGTGCCAGCAGTTCAGCTGATACGCAGTATTTT.

The genes are TRBV15 and TRBJ1-5, with 7 positions matching TRBD1. Trimming cost V 3 bases and J 0 bases; bases outside gene matches: 11. The CDR3 contains 18 residues. Germline-derived CDR1 and CDR2 are LNHNV and YYDKDF (reference sequence). This CDR3 reads CATSSLGTEDYSNQPQHF. The CDR3 DNA reads TGTGCCACCAGCAGTCTCGGGACAGAAGACTATAGCAATCAGCCCCAGCATTTT.

This clonotype has only a few counts. The gene calls are TRBV5-5 and TRBJ2-5; the D gene is possibly TRBD2 (5 bases). This CDR3 region has 14 residues. Germline CDR1 is SGHKS and CDR2 is YYEKEE (reference sequence). Trimming removed 0 bases at V and 3 bases at J, with 9 bases between. This CDR3 is CASSLERAEETQYF. CDR3 in DNA: TGTGCCAGCAGCTTGGAGAGGGCCGAAGAGACCCAGTACTTC.

The chain links TRBV29-1 to TRBJ2-3; 9 nucleotides align to TRBD2. Trimming at V came to 5 bases and at J to 0 bases, leaving 6 bases not matched to a gene. Per germline, CDR1 SQVTM and CDR2 ANQGSEA. This CDR3 has 15 amino acids. CDR3 sequence (DNA): TGCAGCGTTACCATCGCGGGGGGGAGCACAGATACGCAGTATTTT. It specifies CSVTIAGGSTDTQYF.

The chain has TRBV7-6 and TRBJ2-3; D assignment may be TRBD1 or TRBD2 (7 bases each). The CDR3 extends over 15 amino acids. Deletions cut 3 bases from V and 2 bases from J, with 12 bases between. The V gene's germline CDR1 is SGHVS and CDR2 FNYEAQ. The CDR3 loop is CASSFRGGPTDTQYF. For the CDR3, the DNA is TGTGCCAGCAGCTTCAGGGGGGGCCCCACAGATACGCAGTATTTT.

A few counts support this clonotype. The V and J genes are TRBV7-9 and TRBJ2-7, with D perhaps TRBD1 (5 bases). The CDR3 sequence is 12 residues long. Per the germline V gene, CDR1 is SEHNR and CDR2 is FQNEAQ (reference sequence). The V end was cut by 5 bases, the J end by 5 bases, with 10 bases between. CDR3 amino acids: CASSRQGHEQYF. Written as DNA, the CDR3 is TGTGCCAGCAGCCGGCAGGGCCACGAGCAGTACTTC.

The V gene is TRBV12-3 or TRBV12-4, the J gene TRBJ1-5, with D unclear. This CDR3 is built from 15 residues. V was clipped by 4 bases and J by 2 bases, with 12 bases between them. This CDR3 is CASSSGRSGNQPQHF. CDR3 nucleotide sequence: TGTGCCAGCAGTTCGGGTCGATCGGGCAATCAGCCCCAGCATTTT.

The chain carries TRBV6-6 and TRBJ2-7, with a possible D match to TRBD1 (5 bases). Germline-derived CDR1 and CDR2 are MNHNY and SVGAGI (reference sequence). Trimming left V 0 bases short and J 5 bases short, with 23 bases between. This CDR3 has 18 residues. In DNA, the CDR3 is TGTGCCAGCAGTTACTCGAGACAGCGCCTGAAGGGATACGACGAGCAGTACGTC. It is translated as CASSYSRQRLKGYDEQYV.

In this sample, this clonotype turned up once. The CDR3, as DNA: TGTGCCAGCAGCTTATCGGGAGATTCCTACACCTTC. Protein product: CASSLSGDSYTF. V is TRBV7-9 and J is TRBJ1-2; D gene unclear. The CDR3 spans 12 residues. Trimming shortened V by 2 bases and J by 10 bases, and 11 bases separated the two germline ends. Germline V gene data show CDR1 as SEHNR and CDR2 as FQNEAQ (reference sequence).

Turning to this clonotype: A read error is possible here, since a much larger clone lies one base away. The rearrangement links TRBV7-2 to TRBJ2-3, with D unclear. The CDR3 contains 15 residues. The germline CDR1 and CDR2 sequences are SGHTA and FQGNSA. Trimming removed 2 bases at V and 0 bases at J, with 9 bases between. CDR3 bases: TGTGCCAGCAGCTTATTGCCGACTAGCACAGATACGCAGTATTTT. It codes for CASSLLPTSTDTQYF.